The 17 T cell receptor beta chains below all came from one sample that was sequenced in a study of blood T cell repertoires in COVID-19. Measured with immunoSEQ multiplex PCR; TCRdb has only the in-frame clones, and not every one. The table lists 150,000 or so clones, 80% to 90% of them singletons. The source material was peripheral blood. The receptors were gathered from a woman aged 45-65 years with acute or convalescent COVID-19.

This sequence joins TRBV19 and TRBJ1-1; D not resolved. Trimming removed 1 base at V and 4 bases at J, with 10 bases between. Per germline, CDR1 LNHDA and CDR2 SQIVND (reference sequence). CDR3 length: 14 amino acids. CDR3 in amino acids: CASSIGSPGTEAFF. The CDR3, as DNA: TGTGCCAGTAGTATAGGATCCCCGGGCACTGAAGCTTTCTTT.

Only one count was recorded for this clone. This chain uses TRBV5-6 with TRBJ2-7, with D perhaps matching TRBD1 (5 bases). V was cut by 4 bases and J by 1 base, with 9 bases left in between. Per the germline V gene, CDR1 is SGHDT and CDR2 is YYEEEE. The CDR3 spans 13 residues. This CDR3 is CASSLGESYEQYF. In nucleotides, the CDR3 is TGTGCCAGCAGCCTAGGGGAATCCTACGAGCAGTACTTC.

The V call is TRBV19, the J call TRBJ1-2; the D gene is possibly TRBD1 (6 bases). V lost 9 bases, J lost 6 bases, and 23 bases lay in between. The CDR3 length is 15 residues. Germline V gene sequence: CDR1 LNHDA, CDR2 SQIVND (reference sequence). The CDR3 spells CASAQLQGLPNGYTF. The DNA for the CDR3 is TGTGCCAGCGCTCAGCTCCAGGGGTTACCTAATGGCTACACCTTC. The full variable domain, in which reference TRBV19 and TRBJ1-2 provide the parts outside the CDR3, is DGGITQSPKYLFRKEGQNVTLSCEQNLNHDAMYWYRQDPGQGLRLIYYSQIVNDFQKGDIAEGYSVSREKKESFPLTVTSAQKNPTAFYLCASAQLQGLPNGYTFGSGTRLTVV.

This clone was counted once. The rearrangement uses TRBV28 and TRBJ2-1, with D possibly being TRBD2 (5 bases). There are 14 residues in the CDR3. Germline CDR1 MDHEN, CDR2 SYDVKM. V was trimmed by 5 bases and J by 9 bases, leaving 17 bases between them. CDR3 sequence reads: CASSVAPGSFEQFF. DNA of the CDR3: TGTGCCAGCAGTGTGGCCCCGGGGTCTTTTGAGCAGTTCTTC.

This sequence joins TRBV25-1 and TRBJ1-6; no clear D. The CDR3 sequence is 16 residues long. Looked up from germline, CDR1 is MGHDK and CDR2 is SYGVNS. Deletions cut 1 base from V and 3 bases from J, with 10 bases between. CDR3 sequence reads: CASSEWAYDYNSPLHF. The CDR3 coding sequence is TGTGCCAGCAGTGAATGGGCCTATGACTATAATTCACCCCTCCACTTT. Full variable domain (rest looked up from reference TRBV25-1 and TRBJ1-6): EADIYQTPRYLVIGTGKKITLECSQTMGHDKMYWYQQDPGMELHLIHYSYGVNSTEKGDLSSESTVSRIRTEHFPLTLESARPSHTSQYLCASSEWAYDYNSPLHFGNGTRLTVT.

The genes are TRBV5-1 and TRBJ2-5; 8 bases are a match to TRBD1. V was clipped by 3 bases and J by 5 bases; unmatched bases: 15. This CDR3 region has 17 residues. Germline V gene data show CDR1 as SGHRS and CDR2 as YFSETQ. CDR3 DNA: TGCGCCAGCAGCTGGGCCAATCCTCAGGGGGCCGGGGAGACCCAGTACTTC. Its translation is CASSWANPQGAGETQYF.

The chain has TRBV7-2 and TRBJ2-7, with 7 bases aligning to TRBD2. The CDR3 runs 13 residues. Unmatched junction bases numbered 4, after V lost 4 bases and J lost 4 bases. CDR1 is SGHTA and CDR2 is FQGNSA in the germline V gene. The CDR3 loop is CASSSVREYEQYF. The CDR3 region has the DNA TGTGCCAGCAGCTCAGTGCGGGAGTACGAGCAGTACTTC.

In its sample, this clone was seen once. The chain has TRBV5-6 and TRBJ1-4, with D possibly matching TRBD1 (6 bases). V was shortened by 4 bases and J by 5 bases, with 15 bases between the two germline ends. The CDR3 totals 15 residues. Germline V CDR1 and CDR2: SGHDT, YYEEEE. The CDR3 nucleotides are TGTGCCAGCAGCAACACAGGGCTCGAGAATGAAAAACTGTTTTTT. Its translation is CASSNTGLENEKLFF.

V usage is TRBV20-1 and J usage is TRBJ1-1; D is uncertain. The germline gives CDR1 DFQATT, CDR2 SNEGSKA (reference sequence). Trimming removed 3 bases from V and 1 base from J, with 21 bases in between. This CDR3 is built from 17 residues. In DNA form, the CDR3 reads TGCAGTGCTAGTTTGAGGTCGATCGCGCTGGGGAACACTGAAGCTTTCTTT. Protein: CSASLRSIALGNTEAFF.

This rearrangement joins TRBV7-6 to TRBJ1-5; D uncertain. Germline values: CDR1 SGHVS, CDR2 FNYEAQ. This CDR3 spans 15 amino acids. V lost 2 bases and J lost 0, with 8 bases in between. CDR3 sequence reads: CASSLNEVSNQPQHF. In DNA, the CDR3 is TGTGCCAGCAGCTTAAATGAGGTTAGCAATCAGCCCCAGCATTTT.

Notes on this clone: The sample contains more than one DNA sequence encoding this CDR3. This sequence joins TRBV4-2 and TRBJ2-3, with TRBD2 identical over 7 bases. Germline CDR1 and CDR2: LGHNA and YNFKEQ. CDR3 length: 16 residues. With V trimmed by 0 bases and J by 1 base, 4 bases remained unmatched. CDR3 sequence reads: CASSQEVRGGTDTQYF. CDR3 sequence (DNA): TGTGCCAGCAGCCAAGAAGTACGGGGGGGCACAGATACGCAGTATTTT.

V is TRBV28 and J is TRBJ2-3; tentative D call: TRBD2 (7 bases). V dropped 7 bases and J dropped 10 bases, with 15 bases sitting between them. The CDR3 covers 12 residues. CDR1 is MDHEN, CDR2 SYDVKM, per germline. CDR3 DNA sequence: TGTGCCAGCAAAGGGGGACTACGGGCGCAGTATTTT. Residues: CASKGGLRAQYF.

The chain uses TRBV10-2 and TRBJ1-1; the match to TRBD1 covers 11 bases. V was clipped by 8 bases and J by 1 base; unmatched bases: 6. The germline V gene encodes CDR1 WSHSY and CDR2 SAAADI. CDR3 length: 15 residues. CDR3 sequence reads: CASSDRGHGNTEAFF. In DNA form, the CDR3 reads TGCGCCAGCTCGGACAGGGGGCACGGGAACACTGAAGCTTTCTTT.

This clone was seen a single time. The rearrangement links TRBV18 to TRBJ2-3; 8 bases fit TRBD1. Germline CDR1 and CDR2: KGHSH and LQKENI. The ends lost 3 bases at V and 0 bases at J; junction bases unmatched: 2. The CDR3 sequence is 15 residues long. The CDR3 nucleotides are TGTGCCAGCTCACCTAACAGGGGGAGCACAGATACGCAGTATTTT. This translates into CASSPNRGSTDTQYF.

DNA for the CDR3: TGTGCCAGCAGCTTAGCTTCCGGGACAGCCTCTGGGGCCAACGTCCTGACTTTC. Amino acids: CASSLASGTASGANVLTF. This sequence joins TRBV7-3 and TRBJ2-6, with 7 nucleotides matching TRBD1. The V segment lost 2 bases and the J segment 0 bases; nucleotides outside the gene matches: 7. CDR3 length: 18 amino acids. The V gene's germline CDR1 is SGHTA and CDR2 FQGTGA.

The rearrangement joins TRBV10-1 to TRBJ1-6, with 8 bases matching TRBD1. V was clipped by 10 bases and J by 10 bases; unmatched bases: 9. CDR1 and CDR2 (germline): WNHNN, SYGVQD (reference sequence). CDR3 length equals 13 residues. The CDR3 sequence is CAKSDRAISPLHF. CDR3 DNA: TGCGCCAAATCGGACAGGGCAATATCACCCCTCCACTTT.

The chain joins TRBV19 to TRBJ2-5; TRBD2 matches at 13 bases. The CDR3 sequence is 12 residues long. Germline V lookup: CDR1 LNHDA, CDR2 SQIVND (reference sequence). V was clipped by 5 bases and J by 11 bases; unmatched bases: 2. The CDR3: CASSATSGGQYF. In DNA, the CDR3 is TGTGCCAGTAGTGCGACTAGCGGGGGGCAGTACTTC.